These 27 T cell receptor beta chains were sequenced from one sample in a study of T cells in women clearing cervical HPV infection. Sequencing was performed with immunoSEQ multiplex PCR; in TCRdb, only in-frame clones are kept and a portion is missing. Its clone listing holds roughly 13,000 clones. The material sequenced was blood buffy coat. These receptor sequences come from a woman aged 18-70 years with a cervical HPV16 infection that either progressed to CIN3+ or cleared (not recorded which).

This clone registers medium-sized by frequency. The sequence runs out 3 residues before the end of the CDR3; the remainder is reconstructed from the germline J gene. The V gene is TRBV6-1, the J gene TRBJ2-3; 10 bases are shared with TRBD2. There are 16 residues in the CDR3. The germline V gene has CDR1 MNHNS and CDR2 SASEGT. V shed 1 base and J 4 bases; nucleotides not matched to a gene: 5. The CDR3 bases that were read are TGTGCCAGCAGTGAAGTAAGCGGGGGGGCAGCAGATACG. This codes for CASSEVSGGAADT. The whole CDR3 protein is CASSEVSGGAADTQYF.

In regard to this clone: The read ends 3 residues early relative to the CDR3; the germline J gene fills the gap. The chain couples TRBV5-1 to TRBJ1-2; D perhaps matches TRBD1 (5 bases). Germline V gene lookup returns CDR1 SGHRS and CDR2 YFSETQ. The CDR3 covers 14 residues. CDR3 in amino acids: CASSSGTPRIDYTF. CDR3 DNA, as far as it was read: TGCGCCAGCAGCTCGGGGACTCCCCGAATTGAC.

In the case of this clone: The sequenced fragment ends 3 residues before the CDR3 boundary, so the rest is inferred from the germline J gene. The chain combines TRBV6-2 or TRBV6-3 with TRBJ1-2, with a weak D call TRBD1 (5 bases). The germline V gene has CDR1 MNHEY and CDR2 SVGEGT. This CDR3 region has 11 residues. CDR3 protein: CAMGQGNDYTF. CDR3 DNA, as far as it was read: TGTGCCATGGGGCAGGGAAATGAC.

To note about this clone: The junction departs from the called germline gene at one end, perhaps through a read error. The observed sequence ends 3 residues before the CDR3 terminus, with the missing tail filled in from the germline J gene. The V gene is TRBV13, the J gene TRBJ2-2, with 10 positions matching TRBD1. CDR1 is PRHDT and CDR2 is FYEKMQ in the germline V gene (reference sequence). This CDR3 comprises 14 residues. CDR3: CASSWGQGNGALFF. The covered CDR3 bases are TGTGCCAGCAGCTGGGGACAGGGGAACGGGGCG.

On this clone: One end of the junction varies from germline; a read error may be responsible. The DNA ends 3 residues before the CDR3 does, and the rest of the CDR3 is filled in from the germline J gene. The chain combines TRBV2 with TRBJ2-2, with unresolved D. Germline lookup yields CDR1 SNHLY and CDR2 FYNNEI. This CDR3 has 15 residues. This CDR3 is CASREVYPDTGELFF. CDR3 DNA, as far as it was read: TGTGCCAGCAGGGAAGTTTACCCGGACACCGGGGAG.

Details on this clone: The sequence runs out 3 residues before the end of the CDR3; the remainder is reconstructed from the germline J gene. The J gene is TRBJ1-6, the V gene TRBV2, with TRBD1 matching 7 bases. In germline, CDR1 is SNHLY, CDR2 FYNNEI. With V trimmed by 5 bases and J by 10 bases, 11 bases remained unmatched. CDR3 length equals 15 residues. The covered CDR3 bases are TGTGCCAGCAGTCCCCAGACAGGGAGCGGCTCACCC. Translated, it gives CASSPQTGSGSP. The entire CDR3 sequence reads CASSPQTGSGSPLHF.

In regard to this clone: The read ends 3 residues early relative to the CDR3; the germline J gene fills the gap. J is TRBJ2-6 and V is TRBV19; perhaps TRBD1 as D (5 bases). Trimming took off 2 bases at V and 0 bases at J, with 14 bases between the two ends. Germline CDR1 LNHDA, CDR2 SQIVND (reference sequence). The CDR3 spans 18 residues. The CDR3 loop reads CASSIIRGDSSGANVLTF. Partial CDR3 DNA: TGTGCCAGTAGTATAATAAGGGGCGACAGCTCTGGGGCCAACGTC.

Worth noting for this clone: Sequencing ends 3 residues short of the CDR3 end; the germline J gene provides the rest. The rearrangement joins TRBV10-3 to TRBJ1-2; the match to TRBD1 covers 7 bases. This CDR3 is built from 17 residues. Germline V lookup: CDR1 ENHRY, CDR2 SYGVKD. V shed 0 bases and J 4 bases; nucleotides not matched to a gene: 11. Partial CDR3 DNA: TGTGCCATCAGTGAGTCGTTGGTCGCGGGACAGTTCTATGGC. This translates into CAISESLVAGQFYG. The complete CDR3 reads CAISESLVAGQFYGYTF.

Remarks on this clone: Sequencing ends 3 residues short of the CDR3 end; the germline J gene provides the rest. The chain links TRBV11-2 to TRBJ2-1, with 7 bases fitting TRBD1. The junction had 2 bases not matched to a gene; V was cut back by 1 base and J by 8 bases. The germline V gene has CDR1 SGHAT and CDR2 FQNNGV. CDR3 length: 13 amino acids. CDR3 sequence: CASSLGQGHEQFF. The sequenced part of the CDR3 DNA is TGTGCCAGCAGCTTAGGACAGGGCCATGAG.

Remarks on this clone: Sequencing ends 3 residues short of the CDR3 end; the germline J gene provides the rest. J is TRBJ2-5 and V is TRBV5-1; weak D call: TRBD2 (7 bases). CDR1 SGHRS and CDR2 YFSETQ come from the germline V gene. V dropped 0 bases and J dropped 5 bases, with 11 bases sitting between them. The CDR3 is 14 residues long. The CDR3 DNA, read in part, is TGCGCCAGCAGCTTGGTAGGGGGGGGTGAGACC. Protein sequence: CASSLVGGGET. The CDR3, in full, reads CASSLVGGGETQYF. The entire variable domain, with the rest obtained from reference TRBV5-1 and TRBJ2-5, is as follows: KAGVTQTPRYLIKTRGQQVTLSCSPISGHRSVSWYQQTPGQGLQFLFEYFSETQRNKGNFPGRFSGRQFSNSRSEMNVSTLELGDSALYLCASSLVGGGETQYFGPGTRLLVL.

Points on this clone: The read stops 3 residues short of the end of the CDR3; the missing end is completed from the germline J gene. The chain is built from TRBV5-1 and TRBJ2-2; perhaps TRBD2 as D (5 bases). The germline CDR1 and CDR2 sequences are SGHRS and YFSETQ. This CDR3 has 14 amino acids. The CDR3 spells CASSLASSNEKLFF. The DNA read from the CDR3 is TGCGCCAGCAGTCTCGCGTCTAGCAATGAAAAG.

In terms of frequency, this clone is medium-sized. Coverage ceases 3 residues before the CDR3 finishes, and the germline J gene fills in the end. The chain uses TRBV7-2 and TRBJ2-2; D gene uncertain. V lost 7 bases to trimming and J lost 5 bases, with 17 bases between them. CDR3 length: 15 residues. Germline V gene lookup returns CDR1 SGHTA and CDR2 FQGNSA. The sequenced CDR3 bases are TGTGCCAGCACCGGAGAGCGAGGATGGACCGGGGAG. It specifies CASTGERGWTGE. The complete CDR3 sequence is CASTGERGWTGELFF.

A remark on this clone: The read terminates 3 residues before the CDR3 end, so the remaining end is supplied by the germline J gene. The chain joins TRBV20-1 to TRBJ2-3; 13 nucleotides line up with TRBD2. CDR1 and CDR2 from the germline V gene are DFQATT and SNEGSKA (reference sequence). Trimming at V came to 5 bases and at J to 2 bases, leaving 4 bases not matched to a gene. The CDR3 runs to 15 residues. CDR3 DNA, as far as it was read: TGCAGTGCTCGAGGACTAGCGGGGGACACAGATACG. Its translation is CSARGLAGDTDT. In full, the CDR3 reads CSARGLAGDTDTQYF.

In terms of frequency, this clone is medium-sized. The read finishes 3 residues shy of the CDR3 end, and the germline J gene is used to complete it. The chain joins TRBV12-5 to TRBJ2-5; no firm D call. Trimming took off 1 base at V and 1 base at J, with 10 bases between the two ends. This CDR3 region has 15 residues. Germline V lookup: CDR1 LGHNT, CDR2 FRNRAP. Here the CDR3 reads CASGLGFLGQETQYF. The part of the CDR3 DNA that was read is TGTGCTAGTGGTTTGGGTTTTCTCGGCCAAGAGACC.

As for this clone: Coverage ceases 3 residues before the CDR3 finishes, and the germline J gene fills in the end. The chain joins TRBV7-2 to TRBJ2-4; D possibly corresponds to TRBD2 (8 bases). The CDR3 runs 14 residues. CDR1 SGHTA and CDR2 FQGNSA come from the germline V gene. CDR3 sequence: CASSLGEGAGGQYF. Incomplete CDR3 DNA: TGTGCCAGCAGCTTAGGGGAGGGGGCGGGGGGT.

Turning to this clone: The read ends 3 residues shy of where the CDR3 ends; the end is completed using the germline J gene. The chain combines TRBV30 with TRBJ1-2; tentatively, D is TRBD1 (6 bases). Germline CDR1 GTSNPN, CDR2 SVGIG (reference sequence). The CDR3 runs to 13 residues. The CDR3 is CAWSGTTLSSYTF. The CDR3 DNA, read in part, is TGTGCCTGGAGCGGGACAACCCTCTCTAGC.

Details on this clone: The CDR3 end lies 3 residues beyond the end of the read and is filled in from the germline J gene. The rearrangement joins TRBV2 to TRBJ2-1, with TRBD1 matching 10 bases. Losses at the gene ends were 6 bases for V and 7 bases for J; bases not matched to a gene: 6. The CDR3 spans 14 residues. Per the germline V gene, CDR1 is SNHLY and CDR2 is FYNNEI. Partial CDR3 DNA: TGTGCCAGCAGCATGACAGGGGGCGAAAATGAG. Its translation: CASSMTGGENE. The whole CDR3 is CASSMTGGENEQFF.

CDR3 protein: CASSLTVDRPQHF. CDR3 bases read: TGTGCCAGCAGCCTCACCGTGGACAGGCCC. V usage is TRBV7-6 and J usage is TRBJ1-5, with a weak D call TRBD1 (6 bases). Read data end 3 residues before the CDR3 end; the end is taken from the germline J gene. The germline V gene has CDR1 SGHVS and CDR2 FNYEAQ. Deletions cut 5 bases from V and 9 bases from J, with 14 bases between. The CDR3 length is 13 residues.

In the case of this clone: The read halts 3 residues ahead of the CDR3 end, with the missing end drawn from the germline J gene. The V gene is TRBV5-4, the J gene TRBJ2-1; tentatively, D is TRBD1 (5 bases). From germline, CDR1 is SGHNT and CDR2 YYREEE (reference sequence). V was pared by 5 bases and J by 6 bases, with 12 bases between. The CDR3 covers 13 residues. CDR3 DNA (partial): TGTGCCAGCAGGCCAAGGGGAAGCAATGAG. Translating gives CASRPRGSNE. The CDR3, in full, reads CASRPRGSNEQFF.

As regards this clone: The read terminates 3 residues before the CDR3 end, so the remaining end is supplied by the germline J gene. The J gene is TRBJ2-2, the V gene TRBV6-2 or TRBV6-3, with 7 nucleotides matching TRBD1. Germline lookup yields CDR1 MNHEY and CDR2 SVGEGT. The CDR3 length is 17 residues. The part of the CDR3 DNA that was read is TGTGCCAGCAGAACCCCGGGACAGTCTTTGAATAATTCACCG. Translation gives CASRTPGQSLNNSP. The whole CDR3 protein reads CASRTPGQSLNNSPLFF.

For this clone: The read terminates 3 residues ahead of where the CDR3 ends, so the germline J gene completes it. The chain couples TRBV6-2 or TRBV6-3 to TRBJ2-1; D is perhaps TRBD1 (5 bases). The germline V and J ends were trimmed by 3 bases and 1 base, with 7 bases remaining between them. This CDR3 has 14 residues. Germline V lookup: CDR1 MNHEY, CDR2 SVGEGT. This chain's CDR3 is CASSYSGSYNEQFF. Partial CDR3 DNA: TGTGCCAGCAGTTATTCAGGGTCCTACAATGAG.

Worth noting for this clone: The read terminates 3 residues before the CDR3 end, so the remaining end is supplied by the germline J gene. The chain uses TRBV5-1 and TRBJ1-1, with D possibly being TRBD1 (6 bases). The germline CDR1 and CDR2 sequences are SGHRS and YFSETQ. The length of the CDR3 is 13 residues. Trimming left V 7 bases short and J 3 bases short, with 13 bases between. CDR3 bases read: TGCGCCAGCTCTTCTACAGGGTACACTGAA. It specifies CASSSTGYTE. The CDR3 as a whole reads CASSSTGYTEAFF. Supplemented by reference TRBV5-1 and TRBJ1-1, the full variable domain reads KAGVTQTPRYLIKTRGQQVTLSCSPISGHRSVSWYQQTPGQGLQFLFEYFSETQRNKGNFPGRFSGRQFSNSRSEMNVSTLELGDSALYLCASSSTGYTEAFFGQGTRLTVV.

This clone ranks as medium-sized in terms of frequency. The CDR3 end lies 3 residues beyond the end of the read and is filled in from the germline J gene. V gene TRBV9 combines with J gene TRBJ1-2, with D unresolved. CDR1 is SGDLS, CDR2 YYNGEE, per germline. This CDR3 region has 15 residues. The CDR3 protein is CASSVGVSHTDTYTF. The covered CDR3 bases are TGTGCCAGCAGCGTAGGGGTCTCACACACAGATACC.

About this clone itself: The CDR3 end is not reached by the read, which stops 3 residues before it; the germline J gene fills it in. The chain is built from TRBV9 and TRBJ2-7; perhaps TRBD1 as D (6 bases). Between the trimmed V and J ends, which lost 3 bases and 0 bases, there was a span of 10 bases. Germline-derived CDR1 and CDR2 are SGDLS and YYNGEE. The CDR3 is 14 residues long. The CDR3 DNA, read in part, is TGTGCCAGCAGCGCAGGACAGAGCTCCTACGAG. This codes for CASSAGQSSYE. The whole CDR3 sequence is CASSAGQSSYEQYF.

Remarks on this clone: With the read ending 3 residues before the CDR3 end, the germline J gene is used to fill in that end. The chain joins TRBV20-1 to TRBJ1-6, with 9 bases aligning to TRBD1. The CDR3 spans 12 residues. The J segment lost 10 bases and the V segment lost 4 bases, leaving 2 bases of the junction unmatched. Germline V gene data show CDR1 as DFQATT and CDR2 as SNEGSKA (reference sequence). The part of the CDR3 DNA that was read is TGCAGTGCTAAAGGACAGGGGTCACCC. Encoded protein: CSAKGQGSP. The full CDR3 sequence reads CSAKGQGSPLHF.

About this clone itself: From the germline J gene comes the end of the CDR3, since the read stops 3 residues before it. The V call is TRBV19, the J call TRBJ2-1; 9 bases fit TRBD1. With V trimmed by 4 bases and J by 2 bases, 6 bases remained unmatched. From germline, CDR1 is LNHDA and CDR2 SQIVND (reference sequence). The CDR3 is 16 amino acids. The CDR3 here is CASSTRTGDTYNEQFF. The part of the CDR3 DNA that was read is TGTGCCAGTAGTACCCGGACAGGGGATACCTACAATGAG.

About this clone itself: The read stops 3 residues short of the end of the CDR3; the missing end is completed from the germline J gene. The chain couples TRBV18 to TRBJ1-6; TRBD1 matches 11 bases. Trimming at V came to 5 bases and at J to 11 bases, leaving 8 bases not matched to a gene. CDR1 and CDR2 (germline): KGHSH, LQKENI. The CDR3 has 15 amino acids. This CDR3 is CASSTTGTGGAPLHF. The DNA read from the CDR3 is TGTGCCAGCTCAACTACCGGGACAGGGGGAGCACCC.